This is a list of T cell receptor beta chains from one sample in a study of cytomegalovirus exposure and HLA in healthy donors. Generated by immunoSEQ multiplex PCR, the TCRdb table keeps only in-frame clones and is missing some. This table has about 130,000 clones, under 90% appearing once. Material for sequencing was PBMCs. These receptors were collected from a woman in her 40s in good health and CMV-seropositive. CDR3s include the opening cysteine and the closing phenylalanine or tryptophan. The D gene is left open where the match is weak. For some rows the clone size is stated as once, few or many, or as a class when expanded; others skip it.

size	D	length	V	J	DNA	CDR3
.	TRBD1	14	TRBV29-1	TRBJ2-5	TGCAGCGTTGCAGGGGGCTTTGGAGGGGAGACCCAGTACTTC	CSVAGGFGGETQYF
.	TRBD1	15	TRBV7-9	TRBJ2-7	TGTGCCAGCAGCTCAAACAGGGGGGAGATTGGCGAGCAGTACTTC	CASSSNRGEIGEQYF
.	TRBD1	13	TRBV7-2	TRBJ2-5	TGTGCCAGCAGCCTCTCCGGGACAGGGCTCCAGTACTTC	CASSLSGTGLQYF
.	.	15	TRBV27	TRBJ1-2	TGTGCCAGCAGTCCCCTCGGGCAGGGAAACTATGGCTACACCTTC	CASSPLGQGNYGYTF
.	TRBD2	16	TRBV9	TRBJ2-1	TGTGCCAGCAGGCCCCCCGGGACTACGAATGACAATGAGCAGTTCTTC	CASRPPGTTNDNEQFF
.	TRBD2	16	TRBV5-1	TRBJ2-3	TGCGCCAGCAGCTTCGCTAGCGGGATTGGCACAGATACGCAGTATTTT	CASSFASGIGTDTQYF
.	TRBD2	15	TRBV7-2	TRBJ2-7	TGTGCCAGCAGCTTAGGCCCCGGGACTAGTCACGAGCAGTACTTC	CASSLGPGTSHEQYF
.	TRBD2	16	TRBV5-1	TRBJ2-3	TGCGCCAGCAGTTCCGGGACTAGCGGGATAACAGATACGCAGTATTTT	CASSSGTSGITDTQYF
.	TRBD2	13	TRBV6-6	TRBJ2-1	TGTGCCAGCAGTTACTCGAGCGGGAGTGAGCAGTTCTTC	CASSYSSGSEQFF
.	TRBD1	16	TRBV7-6	TRBJ2-2	TGTGCCAGCAGCCCAGGGACAGGGGTGAACACCGGGGAGCTGTTTTTT	CASSPGTGVNTGELFF
.	TRBD1	19	TRBV19	TRBJ2-7	TGTGCCAGTAGGAGATCCGCCGGGACAGACACAATCATCGCCTACGAGCAGTACTTC	CASRRSAGTDTIIAYEQYF
.	TRBD2	15	TRBV7-8	TRBJ2-1	TGTGCCAGCAGTCTTCTAGCGGGCTCCTACAATGAGCAGTTCTTC	CASSLLAGSYNEQFF
few	.	12	TRBV11-2	TRBJ1-2	TGTGCCAGCAGCTTAGACGGCTATGGCTACACCTTC	CASSLDGYGYTF
.	TRBD1	14	TRBV7-9	TRBJ1-2	TGTGCCAGCAGCCCCGGACAGGGAATGTCTGGCTACACCTTC	CASSPGQGMSGYTF
.	.	14	TRBV7-3	TRBJ1-6	TGTGCCAGCAGCAGAGGGGGGGAAAATTCACCCCTCCACTTT	CASSRGGENSPLHF
.	.	14	TRBV2	TRBJ2-2	TGTGCCACCAACAAGGCGGGCGGTGAAGGGGAGCTGTTTTTT	CATNKAGGEGELFF
.	TRBD1	14	TRBV25-1	TRBJ2-7	TGTGCCAGCAGGAGGACAGGGAGCTCCTACGAGCAGTACTTC	CASRRTGSSYEQYF
once	TRBD1	14	TRBV28	TRBJ2-2	TGTGCCAGCAGCCCCCCACAGGGGACCGGGGAGCTGTTTTTT	CASSPPQGTGELFF
.	.	11	TRBV12-5	TRBJ1-1	TGTGCTAGTGGGCTAATGACTGAAGCTTTCTTT	CASGLMTEAFF
.	TRBD1	12	TRBV30	TRBJ2-7	TGTGCCTGGACCGGGACAGGGGTTGAGCAGTACTTC	CAWTGTGVEQYF
once	TRBD2	14	TRBV25-1	TRBJ2-1	TGTGCCAGCAGTGGGAGCGGGAGGGGAGGTGAGCAGTTCTTC	CASSGSGRGGEQFF
.	TRBD1	15	TRBV4-2	TRBJ2-7	TGTGCCAGCAGCCCACCCCGACAGGGTTCCTACGAGCAGTACTTC	CASSPPRQGSYEQYF
few	.	16	TRBV10-3	TRBJ2-5	TGTGCCATCAGTGAGTCAGTGGGTCTAGGTCGGGAGACCCAGTACTTC	CAISESVGLGRETQYF
.	.	13	TRBV5-1	TRBJ1-4	TGCGCCAGCAGCTTGGGGGCCGCAGAAAAACTGTTTTTT	CASSLGAAEKLFF
once	.	16	TRBV7-9	TRBJ1-1	TGTGCCAGCAGCTTGAGTATCAAGGCAGGGTTCACTGAAGCTTTCTTT	CASSLSIKAGFTEAFF
.	TRBD2	18	TRBV4-1	TRBJ2-1	TGCGCCAGCAAGGCCCACCTGCCTGTGGTGCGGGAGAGCAATGAGCAGTTCTTC	CASKAHLPVVRESNEQFF
.	TRBD1	15	TRBV5-5	TRBJ2-7	TGTGCCAGCAGCCCGCCCCCGACAGGGGAATACGAGCAGTACTTC	CASSPPPTGEYEQYF
.	TRBD2	15	TRBV28	TRBJ2-7	TGTGCCAGCACCTCGGCGCGGGAGGTCCTGGACGAGCAGTACTTC	CASTSAREVLDEQYF
.	TRBD2	14	TRBV6-4	TRBJ2-1	TGTGCCAGCAGTGGTGGTAGCGGGAGCAATGAGCAGTTCTTC	CASSGGSGSNEQFF
.	TRBD1	13	TRBV10-1	TRBJ2-7	TGCGCCAGCAGTGAGCGGAGACAGGGCGAGCAGTACTTC	CASSERRQGEQYF
.	.	12	TRBV19	TRBJ2-2	TGTGCCAGTAGTCTGAACACCGGGGAGCTGTTTTTT	CASSLNTGELFF
.	TRBD2	15	TRBV5-1	TRBJ2-7	TGCGCCAGCAGGGGGGCTAGCGGGAGGTTGAACGAGCAGTACTTC	CASRGASGRLNEQYF
.	.	13	TRBV10-1	TRBJ2-3	TGCGCCAGCAGCAAGCGTAGCACAGATACGCAGTATTTT	CASSKRSTDTQYF
few	TRBD1	16	TRBV9	TRBJ2-1	TGTGCCAGCAGCGTACAACCGGGACAGGGGTACAATGAGCAGTTCTTC	CASSVQPGQGYNEQFF
few	TRBD2	19	TRBV18	TRBJ2-2	TGTGCCAGCTCACCACATTCTCTAGCGGGAGGGACGAACACCGGGGAGCTGTTTTTT	CASSPHSLAGGTNTGELFF
few	.	15	TRBV5-4	TRBJ1-3	TGTGCCAGCAGCTTGGATAGGACATTTGGAAACACCATATATTTT	CASSLDRTFGNTIYF
.	.	12	TRBV21-1	TRBJ2-7	TGTGCCAGCAGGGAGGGCGCCAACGAGCAGTACTTC	CASREGANEQYF
.	.	13	TRBV6-1	TRBJ1-5	TGTGCCAGCAGAGCAGGGTCAAATCAGCCCCAGCATTTT	CASRAGSNQPQHF
.	.	15	TRBV7-3	TRBJ2-3	TGTGCCAGCAGCTTTGGGGGCCGAACGGGTGATACGCAGTATTTT	CASSFGGRTGDTQYF
once	.	15	TRBV14	TRBJ1-1	TGTGCCAGCAGCCAAGGTGGAGTTGGGGCAGCTGAAGCTTTCTTT	CASSQGGVGAAEAFF
.	.	14	TRBV9	TRBJ2-1	TGTGCCAGCAGCCCCCAACGGGAGTATAGTGAGCAGTTCTTC	CASSPQREYSEQFF
once	TRBD1	14	TRBV5-1	TRBJ2-7	TGCGCCAGCAAGTCGGACAGGGATTCGTACGAGCAGTACTTC	CASKSDRDSYEQYF
.	.	14	TRBV27	TRBJ2-1	TGTGCCAGCAGTTTTGGAGCCCCGGGCAATGAGCAGTTCTTC	CASSFGAPGNEQFF
few	.	15	TRBV28	TRBJ2-5	TGTGCCAGCAGTTTATTTCCCGGACAGAAAGAGACCCAGTACTTC	CASSLFPGQKETQYF
.	TRBD1	14	TRBV27	TRBJ2-7	TGTGCCAGCAGTCTCAGTCGGGACAGCTACGAGCAGTACTTC	CASSLSRDSYEQYF
.	TRBD1	16	TRBV9	TRBJ2-7	TGTGCCAGCAGCGCAGACCCCGGGACAGGGCATGACGAGCAGTACTTC	CASSADPGTGHDEQYF
.	.	14	TRBV28	TRBJ2-7	TGTGCCAGCACTCCCTTCGGTAGACTAACCGAGCAGTACTTC	CASTPFGRLTEQYF
.	.	15	TRBV5-1	TRBJ1-4	TGCGCCAGCAGCTTGGGGACAGCGTATAATGAAAAACTGTTTTTT	CASSLGTAYNEKLFF
.	.	11	TRBV27	TRBJ2-1	TGTGCCAGCTCTACGGACAATGAGCAGTTCTTC	CASSTDNEQFF
once	TRBD1	15	TRBV7-2	TRBJ1-5	TGTGCCAGCAGCTTAAGACAGGGGATAGATCAGCCCCAGCATTTT	CASSLRQGIDQPQHF
.	TRBD2	13	TRBV30	TRBJ2-7	TGTGCCTGGAGGGCTAGCGGGAGCTACGAGCAGTACTTC	CAWRASGSYEQYF
once	TRBD2	13	TRBV10-2	TRBJ2-7	TGCGCCAGCAGTGCGGCGGGAGACTACGAGCAGTACTTC	CASSAAGDYEQYF
once	TRBD1	16	TRBV5-1	TRBJ1-2	TGCGCCAGCAGATATAACCCGGGACAGGGAACCAGTGGCTACACCTTC	CASRYNPGQGTSGYTF
.	.	12	TRBV6-1	TRBJ2-7	TGTGCCAGCCTTCGGGGCTCCTACGAGCAGTACTTC	CASLRGSYEQYF
.	.	17	TRBV2	TRBJ2-7	TGTGCCAGCTTCGTGTCCGGAACCTGGACTCCTCGTACCGAGCAGTACTTC	CASFVSGTWTPRTEQYF
.	.	14	TRBV19	TRBJ1-5	TGTGCCAGTAGCCTAGACAGGAACAATCAGCCCCAGCATTTT	CASSLDRNNQPQHF
.	.	16	TRBV7-2	TRBJ1-2	TGTGCCAGCAGCTTAGGGCCGGGAGGGGCCGTCTATGGCTACACCTTC	CASSLGPGGAVYGYTF
.	.	16	TRBV6-6	TRBJ2-4	TGTGCCAGCAGTTACTCCGTGGACTACCAGGGAAACATTCAGTACTTC	CASSYSVDYQGNIQYF